This T cell receptor (beta chain) is from a study of blood T cells in healthy people across ages. Broader study findings: Aged donors had fewer naive CD4+ cells and lower diversity than long-lived donors. TCR beta diversity was tightly associated with the proportion of naive T cells.

Regarding this clonotype: No antigen is known for it.

A sample-barcoded 5' primer and a J-beta primer mix were used in a second PCR of roughly 7 to 11 cycles. Using its own MiXCR run on the 5' RACE reads, TCRdb lists one record per CDR3 protein. The table includes around 1,000,000 distinct CDR3 sequences, less than 25% detected once. The authors drew around 9.4 milliliters of peripheral blood from each donor. Germline lookup yields CDR1 SGHNT and CDR2 YENEEA. The J segment lost 6 bases and the V segment lost 7 bases, leaving 10 bases of the junction unmatched. CDR3 length: 14 amino acids. Separately, the same data were catalogued under a study of T cells of mothers and their children. That study adds: Over 8 million TCR beta CDR3 reads were obtained from each mother, and some 3.1 million from each child.

This chain uses TRBV11-3 with TRBJ2-5; 8 bases match TRBD1. The clonotype comes from a girl aged 2-10 years in good health. The sequenced material came from blood. The DNA of the CDR3 is TGTGCCAGCACCATGGACAGGGCCAGCAAGACCCAGTACTTC. Its translation: CASTMDRASKTQYF.